This TCR beta chain comes out of a study of CD8 T cells in ankylosing spondylitis. General study findings and limits: Several highly homologous variants made up a TCR beta motif, and this motif appeared characteristic of ankylosing spondylitis blood.

The ends lost 6 bases at V and 6 bases at J; junction bases unmatched: 6. Germline V lookup: CDR1 DFQATT, CDR2 SNEGSKA (reference sequence). The CDR3 totals 12 residues. Quantitative 5'-RACE with molecular barcodes generated TCR beta libraries. One entry per CDR3 protein results from TCRdb running MiXCR on the 5' RACE reads. The sample shows fewer than 400,000 distinct CDR3 sequences, over 12% of them seen only once. This clonotype has only a few counts. Its antigen remains unidentified. This TCR came from a male donor with ankylosing spondylitis or in good health (not recorded which). Sequenced input: blood, either unsorted or a sorted T cell fraction (not recorded which). This chain joins TRBV20-1 and TRBJ2-7; 9 bases map to TRBD2. The CDR3 spells CSAHGLASEQYF. Written as DNA, the CDR3 is TGCAGTGCCCATGGACTAGCGAGCGAGCAGTACTTC.